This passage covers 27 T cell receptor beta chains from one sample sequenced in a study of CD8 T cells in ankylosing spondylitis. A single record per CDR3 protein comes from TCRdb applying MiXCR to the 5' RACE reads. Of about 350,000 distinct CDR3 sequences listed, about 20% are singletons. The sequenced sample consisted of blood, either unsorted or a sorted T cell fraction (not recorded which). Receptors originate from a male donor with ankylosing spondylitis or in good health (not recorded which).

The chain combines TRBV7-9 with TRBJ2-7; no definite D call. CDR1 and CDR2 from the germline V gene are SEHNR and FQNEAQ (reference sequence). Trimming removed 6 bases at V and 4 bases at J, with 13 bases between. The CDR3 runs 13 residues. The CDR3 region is CASRRRTEYEQYF. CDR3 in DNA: TGTGCCAGCAGACGACGGACGGAATACGAGCAGTACTTC.

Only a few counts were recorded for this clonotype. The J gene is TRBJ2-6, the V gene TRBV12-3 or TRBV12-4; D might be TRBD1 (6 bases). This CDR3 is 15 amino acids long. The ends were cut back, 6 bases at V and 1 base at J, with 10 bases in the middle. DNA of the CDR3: TGTGCCAGCAGCCACAGGGCTTCTGGGGCCAACGTCCTGACTTTC. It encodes CASSHRASGANVLTF.

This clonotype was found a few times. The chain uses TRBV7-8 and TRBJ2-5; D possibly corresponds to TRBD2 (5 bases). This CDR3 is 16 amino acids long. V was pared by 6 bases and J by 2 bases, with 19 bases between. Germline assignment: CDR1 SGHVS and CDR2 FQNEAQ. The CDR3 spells CASSGFGGTFQETQYF. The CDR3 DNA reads TGTGCCAGCAGTGGATTTGGAGGCACTTTTCAAGAGACCCAGTACTTC.

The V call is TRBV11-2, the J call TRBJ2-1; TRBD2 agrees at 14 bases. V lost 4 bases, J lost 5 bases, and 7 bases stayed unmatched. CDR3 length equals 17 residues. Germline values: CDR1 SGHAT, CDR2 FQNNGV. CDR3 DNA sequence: TGTGCCAGCAGCTCCTACAGGACTAGCGGGGGGAACAATGAGCAGTTCTTC. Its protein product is CASSSYRTSGGNNEQFF.

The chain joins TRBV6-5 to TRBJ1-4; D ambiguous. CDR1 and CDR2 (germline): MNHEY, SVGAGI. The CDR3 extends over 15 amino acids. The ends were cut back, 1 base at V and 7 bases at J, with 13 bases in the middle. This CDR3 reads CASSYLAERGEKLFF. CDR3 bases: TGTGCCAGCAGTTACTTGGCAGAACGGGGTGAAAAACTGTTTTTT.

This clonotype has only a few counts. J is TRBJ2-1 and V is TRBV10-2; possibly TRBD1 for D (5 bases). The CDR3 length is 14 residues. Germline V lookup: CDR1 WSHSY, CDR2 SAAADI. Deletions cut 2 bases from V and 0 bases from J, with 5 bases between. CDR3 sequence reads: CASSEDSSYNEQFF. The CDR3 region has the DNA TGCGCCAGCAGTGAGGACAGCTCCTACAATGAGCAGTTCTTC.

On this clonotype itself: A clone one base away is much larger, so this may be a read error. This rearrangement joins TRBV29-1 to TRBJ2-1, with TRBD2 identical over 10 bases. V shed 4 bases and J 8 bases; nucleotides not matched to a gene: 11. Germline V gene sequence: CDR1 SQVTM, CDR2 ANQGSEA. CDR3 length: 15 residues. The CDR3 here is CSVATSGTSVDEQFF. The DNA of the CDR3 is TGCAGCGTTGCGACGTCCGGGACTAGCGTTGATGAGCAGTTCTTC.

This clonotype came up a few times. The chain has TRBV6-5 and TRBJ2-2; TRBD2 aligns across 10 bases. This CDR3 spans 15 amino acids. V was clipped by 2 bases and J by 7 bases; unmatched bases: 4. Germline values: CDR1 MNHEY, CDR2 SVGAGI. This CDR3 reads CASSYSGGGVGELFF. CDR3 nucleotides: TGTGCCAGCAGTTACAGCGGGGGGGGAGTCGGGGAGCTGTTTTTT.

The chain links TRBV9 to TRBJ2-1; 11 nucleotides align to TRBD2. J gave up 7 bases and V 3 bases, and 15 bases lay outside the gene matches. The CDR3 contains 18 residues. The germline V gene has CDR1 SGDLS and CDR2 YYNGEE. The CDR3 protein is CASSARASGGPLGNEQFF. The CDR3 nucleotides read TGTGCCAGCAGCGCAAGAGCTAGCGGGGGGCCCCTTGGGAATGAGCAGTTCTTC.

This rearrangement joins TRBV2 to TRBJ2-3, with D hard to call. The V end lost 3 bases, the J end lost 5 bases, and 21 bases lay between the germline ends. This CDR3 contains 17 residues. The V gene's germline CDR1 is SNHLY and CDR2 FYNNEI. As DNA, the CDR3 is TGTGCCAGCAGTGACGCCCGGACCGACCATACACGAGATACGCAGTATTTT. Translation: CASSDARTDHTRDTQYF. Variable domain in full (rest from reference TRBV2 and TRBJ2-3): EPEVTQTPSHQVTQMGQEVILRCVPISNHLYFYWYRQILGQKVEFLVSFYNNEISEKSEIFDDQFSVERPDGSNFTLKIRSTKLEDSAMYFCASSDARTDHTRDTQYFGPGTRLTVL.

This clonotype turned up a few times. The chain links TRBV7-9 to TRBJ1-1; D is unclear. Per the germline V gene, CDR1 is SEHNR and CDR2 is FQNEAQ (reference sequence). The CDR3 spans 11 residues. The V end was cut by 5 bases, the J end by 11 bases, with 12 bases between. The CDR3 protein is CASSPGSGAFF. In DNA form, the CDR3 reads TGTGCCAGCAGCCCGGGGTCCGGCGCTTTCTTT. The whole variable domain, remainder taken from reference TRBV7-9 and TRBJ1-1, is DTGVSQNPRHKITKRGQNVTFRCDPISEHNRLYWYRQTLGQGPEFLTYFQNEAQLEKSRLLSDRFSAERPKGSFSTLEIQRTEQGDSAMYLCASSPGSGAFFGQGTRLTVV.

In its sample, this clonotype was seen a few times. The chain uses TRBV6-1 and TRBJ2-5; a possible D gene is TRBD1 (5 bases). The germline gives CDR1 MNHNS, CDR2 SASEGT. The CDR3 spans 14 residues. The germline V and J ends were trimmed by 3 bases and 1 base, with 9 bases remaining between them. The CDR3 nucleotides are TGTGCCAGCAGTGAGTTCGACAGCCAAGAGACCCAGTACTTC. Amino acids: CASSEFDSQETQYF.

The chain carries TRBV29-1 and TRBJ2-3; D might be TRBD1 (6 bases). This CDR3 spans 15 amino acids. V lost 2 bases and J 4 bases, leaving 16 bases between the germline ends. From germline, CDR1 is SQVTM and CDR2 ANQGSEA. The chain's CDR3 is CSVEYGTGPADTQYF. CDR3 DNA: TGCAGCGTTGAATACGGTACAGGGCCCGCAGATACGCAGTATTTT.

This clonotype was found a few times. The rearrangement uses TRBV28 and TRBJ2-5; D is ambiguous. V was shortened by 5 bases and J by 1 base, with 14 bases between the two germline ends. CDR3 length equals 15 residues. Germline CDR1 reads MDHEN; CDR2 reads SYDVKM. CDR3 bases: TGTGCCAGCAGTCCCCATAACGTGTTCCAAGAGACCCAGTACTTC. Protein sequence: CASSPHNVFQETQYF.

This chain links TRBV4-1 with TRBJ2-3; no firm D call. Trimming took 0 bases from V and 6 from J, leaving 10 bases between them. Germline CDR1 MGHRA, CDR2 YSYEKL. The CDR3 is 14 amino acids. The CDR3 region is CASSQEGMGDTQYF. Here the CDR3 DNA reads TGCGCCAGCAGCCAAGAGGGGATGGGGGATACGCAGTATTTT.

Here the CDR3 reads CASSSGQDEWKLFF. The CDR3, as DNA: TGTGCCAGCAGCTCTGGACAGGATGAGTGGAAACTGTTTTTT. The genes are TRBV7-9 and TRBJ1-4; 7 bases line up with TRBD1. The germline V gene encodes CDR1 SEHNR and CDR2 FQNEAQ (reference sequence). After removal of 4 bases from V and 11 bases from J, the junction contained 10 bases not matched to a gene. This CDR3 is built from 14 residues.

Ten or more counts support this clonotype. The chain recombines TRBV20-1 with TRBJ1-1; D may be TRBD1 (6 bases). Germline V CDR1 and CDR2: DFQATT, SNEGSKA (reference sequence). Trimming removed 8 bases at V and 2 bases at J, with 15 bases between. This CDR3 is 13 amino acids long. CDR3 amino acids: CSPPGHLNTEAFF. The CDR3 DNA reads TGCAGTCCGCCGGGACACCTAAACACTGAAGCTTTCTTT.

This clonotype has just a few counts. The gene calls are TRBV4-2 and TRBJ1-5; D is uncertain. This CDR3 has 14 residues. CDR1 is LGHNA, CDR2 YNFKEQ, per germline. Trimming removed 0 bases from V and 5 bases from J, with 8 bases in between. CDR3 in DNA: TGTGCCAGCAGCCAAGAGATTTCGGATCAGCCCCAGCATTTT. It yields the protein CASSQEISDQPQHF.

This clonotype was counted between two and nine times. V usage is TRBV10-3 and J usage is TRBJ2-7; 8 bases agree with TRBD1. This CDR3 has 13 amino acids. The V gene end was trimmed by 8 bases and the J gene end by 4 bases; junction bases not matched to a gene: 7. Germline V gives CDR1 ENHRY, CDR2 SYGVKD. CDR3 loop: CAIWTGTYYEQYF. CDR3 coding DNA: TGTGCCATCTGGACAGGGACCTATTACGAGCAGTACTTC.

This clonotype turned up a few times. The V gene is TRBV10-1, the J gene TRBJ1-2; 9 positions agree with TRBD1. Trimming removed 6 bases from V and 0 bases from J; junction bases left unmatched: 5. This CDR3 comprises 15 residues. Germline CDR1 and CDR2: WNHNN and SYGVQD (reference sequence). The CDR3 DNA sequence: TGCGCCAGCAGCCCGGGACAGGGATCTAACTATGGCTACACCTTC. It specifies CASSPGQGSNYGYTF.

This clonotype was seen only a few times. CDR3 sequence reads: CASSLRDIYEQYF. DNA for the CDR3: TGTGCCAGCAGCTTAAGGGACATCTACGAGCAGTACTTC. The V and J genes are TRBV11-2 and TRBJ2-7, with TRBD1 as a possible D gene (6 bases). In germline, CDR1 is SGHAT, CDR2 FQNNGV. V shed 2 bases and J shed 3 bases, with 8 bases lying between them. This CDR3 contains 13 residues.

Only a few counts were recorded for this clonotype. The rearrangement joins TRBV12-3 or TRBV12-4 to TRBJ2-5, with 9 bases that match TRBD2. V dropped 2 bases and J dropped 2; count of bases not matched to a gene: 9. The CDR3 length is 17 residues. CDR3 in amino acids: CASSLIGLAGVQETQYF. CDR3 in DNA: TGTGCCAGCAGTTTAATCGGTTTAGCGGGGGTACAAGAGACCCAGTACTTC.

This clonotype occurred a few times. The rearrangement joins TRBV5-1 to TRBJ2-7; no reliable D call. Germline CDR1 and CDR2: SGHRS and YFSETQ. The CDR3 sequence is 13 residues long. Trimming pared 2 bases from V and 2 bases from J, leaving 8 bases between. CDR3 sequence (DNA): TGCGCCAGCAGCTTTCCGGATCCCTACGAGCAGTACTTC. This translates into CASSFPDPYEQYF.

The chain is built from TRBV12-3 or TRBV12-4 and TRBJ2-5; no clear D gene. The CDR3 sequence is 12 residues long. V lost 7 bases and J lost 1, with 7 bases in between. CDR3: CASTHRQETQYF. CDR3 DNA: TGTGCCAGCACCCACCGCCAAGAGACCCAGTACTTC.

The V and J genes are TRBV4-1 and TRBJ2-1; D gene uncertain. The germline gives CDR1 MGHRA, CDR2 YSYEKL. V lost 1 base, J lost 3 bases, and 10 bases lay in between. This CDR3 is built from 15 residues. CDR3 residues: CASSQVAEIYNEQFF. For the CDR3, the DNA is TGCGCCAGCAGCCAAGTGGCGGAAATCTACAATGAGCAGTTCTTC.

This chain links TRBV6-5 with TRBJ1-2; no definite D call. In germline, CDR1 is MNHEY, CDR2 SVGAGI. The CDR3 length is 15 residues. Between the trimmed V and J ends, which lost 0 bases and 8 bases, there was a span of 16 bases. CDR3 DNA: TGTGCCAGCAGTTACTCCGGGTCGGGATCCGGAGGCTACACCTTC. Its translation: CASSYSGSGSGGYTF.

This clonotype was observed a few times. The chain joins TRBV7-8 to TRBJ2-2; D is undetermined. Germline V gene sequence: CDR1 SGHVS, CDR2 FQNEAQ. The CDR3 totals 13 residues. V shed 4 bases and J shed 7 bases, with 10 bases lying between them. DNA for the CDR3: TGTGCCAGCAGCTCTCTCTCAGGCGGGGAGCTGTTTTTT. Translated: CASSSLSGGELFF.